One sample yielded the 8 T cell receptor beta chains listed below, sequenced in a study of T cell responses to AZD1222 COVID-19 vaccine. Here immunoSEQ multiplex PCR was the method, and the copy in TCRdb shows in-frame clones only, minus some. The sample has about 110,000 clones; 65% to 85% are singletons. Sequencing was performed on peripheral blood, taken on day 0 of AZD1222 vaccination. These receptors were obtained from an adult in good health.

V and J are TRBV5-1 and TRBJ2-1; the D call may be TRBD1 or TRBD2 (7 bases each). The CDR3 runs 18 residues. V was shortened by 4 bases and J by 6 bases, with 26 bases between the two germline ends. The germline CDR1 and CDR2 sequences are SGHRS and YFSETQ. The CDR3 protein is CASSAGGGRGTASNEQFF. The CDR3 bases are TGCGCCAGCAGCGCGGGCGGGGGACGCGGGACAGCCTCCAATGAGCAGTTCTTC.

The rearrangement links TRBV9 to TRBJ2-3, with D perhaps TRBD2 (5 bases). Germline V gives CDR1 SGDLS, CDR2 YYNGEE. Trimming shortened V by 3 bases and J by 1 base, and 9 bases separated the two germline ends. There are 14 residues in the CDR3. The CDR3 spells CASSDGSGTDTQYF. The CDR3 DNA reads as TGTGCCAGCAGCGATGGTAGCGGCACAGATACGCAGTATTTT.

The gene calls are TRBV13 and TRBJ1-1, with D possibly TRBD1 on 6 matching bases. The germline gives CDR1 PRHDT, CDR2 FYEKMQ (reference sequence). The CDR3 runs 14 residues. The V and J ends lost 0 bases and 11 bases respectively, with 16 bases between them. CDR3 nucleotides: TGTGCCAGCAGCTTAGGCCACGTGGGGGGCGGTGCTTTCTTT. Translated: CASSLGHVGGGAFF.

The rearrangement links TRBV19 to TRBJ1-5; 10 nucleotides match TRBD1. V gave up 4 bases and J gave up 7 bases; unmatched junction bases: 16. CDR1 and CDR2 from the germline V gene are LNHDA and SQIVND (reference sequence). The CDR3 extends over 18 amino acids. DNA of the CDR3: TGTGCCAGTAGTAGGTTTTTAGAGAGACAGGGGGCGAGACAGCCCCAGCATTTT. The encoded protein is CASSRFLERQGARQPQHF.

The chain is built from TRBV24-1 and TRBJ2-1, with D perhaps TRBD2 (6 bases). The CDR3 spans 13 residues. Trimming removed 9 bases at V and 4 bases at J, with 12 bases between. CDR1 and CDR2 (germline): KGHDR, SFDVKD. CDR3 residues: CATARDFYNEQFF. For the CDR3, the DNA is TGTGCCACCGCGCGGGACTTTTACAATGAGCAGTTCTTC.

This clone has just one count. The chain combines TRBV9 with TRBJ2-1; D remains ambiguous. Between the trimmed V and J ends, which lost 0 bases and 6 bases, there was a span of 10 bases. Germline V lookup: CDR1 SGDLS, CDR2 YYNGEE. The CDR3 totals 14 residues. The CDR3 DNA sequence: TGTGCCAGCAGCGTAGCAGGACCCAGCAATGAGCAGTTCTTC. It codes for CASSVAGPSNEQFF.

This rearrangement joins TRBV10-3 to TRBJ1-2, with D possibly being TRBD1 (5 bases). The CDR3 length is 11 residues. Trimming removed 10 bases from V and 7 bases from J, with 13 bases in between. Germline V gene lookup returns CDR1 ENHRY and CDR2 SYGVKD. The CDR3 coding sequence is TGTGCCACCCAGGGCCCTAGTGGCTACACCTTC. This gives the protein CATQGPSGYTF.

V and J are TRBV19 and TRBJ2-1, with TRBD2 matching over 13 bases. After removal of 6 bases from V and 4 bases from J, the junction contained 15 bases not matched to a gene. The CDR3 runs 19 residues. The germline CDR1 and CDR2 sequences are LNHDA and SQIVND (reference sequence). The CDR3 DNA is TGTGCCAGTAGCACGGACAGGGGAGGACTAGCGGGAGTATACAATGAGCAGTTCTTC. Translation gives CASSTDRGGLAGVYNEQFF.